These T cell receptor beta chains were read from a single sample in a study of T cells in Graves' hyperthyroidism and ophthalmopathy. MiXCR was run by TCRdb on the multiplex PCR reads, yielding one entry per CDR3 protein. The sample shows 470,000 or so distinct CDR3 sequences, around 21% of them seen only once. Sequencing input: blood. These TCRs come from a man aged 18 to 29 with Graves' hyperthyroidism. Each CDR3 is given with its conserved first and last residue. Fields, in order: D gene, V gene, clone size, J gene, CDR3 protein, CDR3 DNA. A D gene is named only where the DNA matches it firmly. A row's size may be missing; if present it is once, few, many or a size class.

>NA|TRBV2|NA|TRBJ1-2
CASNQGNYGYTF
TGTGCCAGCAATCAGGGTAACTATGGCTACACCTTC
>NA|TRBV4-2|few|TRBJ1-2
CASSQDGELWDYGYTF
TGTGCCAGCAGCCAAGATGGGGAATTGTGGGACTATGGCTACACCTTC
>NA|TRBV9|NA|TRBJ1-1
CASSLRGALGTEAFF
TGTGCCAGCAGCCTTAGGGGGGCACTGGGCACTGAAGCTTTCTTT
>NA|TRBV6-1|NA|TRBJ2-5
CASSESGEGAETQYF
TGTGCCAGCAGTGAATCGGGGGAGGGGGCTGAGACCCAGTACTTC
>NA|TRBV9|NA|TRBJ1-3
CASSPGGTIYF
TGTGCCAGCAGCCCGGGGGGCACCATATATTTT
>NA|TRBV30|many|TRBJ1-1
CAWREDKNTEAFF
TGTGCCTGGAGAGAGGACAAGAACACTGAAGCTTTCTTT
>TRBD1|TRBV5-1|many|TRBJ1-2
CASSRDRAYGYTF
TGCGCCAGCAGCAGGGACAGGGCCTATGGCTACACCTTC
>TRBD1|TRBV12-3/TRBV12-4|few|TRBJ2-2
CASSHSPRQGGTGELFF
TGCGCCAGCAGCCACTCGCCCAGACAGGGCGGGACCGGGGAGCTGTTTTTT
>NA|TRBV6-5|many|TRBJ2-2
CASSLDGELFF
TGTGCCAGCAGTTTAGATGGGGAGCTGTTTTTT
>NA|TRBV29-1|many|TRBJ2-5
CSVAPGETQYF
TGCAGCGTTGCGCCCGGGGAGACCCAGTACTTC
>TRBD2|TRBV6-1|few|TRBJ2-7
CASSEVRGGTYEQYF
TGTGCCAGCAGTGAAGTAAGGGGAGGGACCTACGAGCAGTACTTC
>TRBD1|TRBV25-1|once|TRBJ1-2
CASTRQGEGYGYTF
TGTGCCAGCACCAGACAGGGGGAAGGTTATGGCTACACCTTC
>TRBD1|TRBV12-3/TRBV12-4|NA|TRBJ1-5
CASSQRYGQGATNQPQHF
TGTGCCAGCAGTCAGAGGTATGGACAGGGGGCGACTAATCAGCCCCAGCATTTT
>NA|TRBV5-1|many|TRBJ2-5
CASSLIGERGETQYF
TGCGCCAGCAGCTTGATAGGGGAGAGGGGAGAGACCCAGTACTTC
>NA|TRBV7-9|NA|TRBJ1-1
CASSSGLSEAFF
TGTGCCAGCAGCTCAGGACTCTCCGAAGCTTTCTTT
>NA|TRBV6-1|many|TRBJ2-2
CASKRRVVNTGELFF
TGTGCCAGCAAGAGGCGGGTGGTTAACACCGGGGAGCTGTTTTTT
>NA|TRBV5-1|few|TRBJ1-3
CASSLVGTRVSGNTIYF
TGCGCCAGCAGCTTGGTGGGGACAAGAGTCTCTGGAAACACCATATATTTT
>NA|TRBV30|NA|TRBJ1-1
CACISNTEAFF
TGTGCCTGTATCTCGAACACTGAAGCTTTCTTT
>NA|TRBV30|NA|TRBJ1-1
CAWSVRYRTNTEAFF
TGTGCCTGGAGTGTACGATACAGGACCAACACTGAAGCTTTCTTT
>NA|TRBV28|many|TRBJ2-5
CASTSHTYETQYF
TGTGCCAGCACCTCACATACTTACGAGACCCAGTACTTC
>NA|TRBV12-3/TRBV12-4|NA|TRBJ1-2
CASSLSLQNGYTF
TGTGCCAGCAGTTTGTCATTGCAAAATGGCTACACCTTC
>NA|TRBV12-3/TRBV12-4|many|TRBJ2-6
CASSIGTYRSGANVLTF
TGTGCCAGCAGTATCGGGACTTACCGCTCTGGGGCCAACGTCCTGACTTTC
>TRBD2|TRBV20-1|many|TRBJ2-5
CSASSGGRIETQYF
TGCAGTGCGAGTAGCGGGGGAAGAATAGAGACCCAGTACTTC
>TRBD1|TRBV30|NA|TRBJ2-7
CAWRPRDRGRYEQYF
TGTGCCTGGAGGCCCCGGGACAGGGGGAGGTACGAGCAGTACTTC
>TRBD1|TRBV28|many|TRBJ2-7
CASSTPGTGRNEQYF
TGTGCCAGCAGCACCCCCGGGACAGGGAGGAACGAGCAGTACTTC
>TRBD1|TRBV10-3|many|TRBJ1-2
CATSGQGLKASYGYTF
TGTGCCACCTCGGGACAGGGCTTAAAGGCGAGCTATGGCTACACCTTC
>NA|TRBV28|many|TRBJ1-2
CASTPLWGANYGHTF
TGTGCCAGCACCCCTCTATGGGGCGCTAACTATGGCCACACCTTC
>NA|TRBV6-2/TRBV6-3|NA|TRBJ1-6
CASSYSQGALHF
TGTGCCAGCAGTTATAGCCAGGGTGCCCTCCACTTT
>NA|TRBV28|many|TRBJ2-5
CASSLRDQETQYF
TGTGCCAGCAGTTTACGGGATCAAGAGACCCAGTACTTC
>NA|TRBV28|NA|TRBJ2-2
CASSLTGTGELLF
TGTGCCAGCAGTTTAACGGGAACCGGGGAGCTGTTGTTT
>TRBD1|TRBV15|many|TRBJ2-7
CATSREGQGANEQYF
TGTGCCACCAGCAGAGAGGGACAGGGGGCGAACGAGCAGTACTTC
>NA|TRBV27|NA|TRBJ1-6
CASSSSGSSNSPLHF
TGTGCCAGCAGTTCATCAGGGAGTAGCAATTCACCCCTCCACTTT
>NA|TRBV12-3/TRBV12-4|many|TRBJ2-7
CASSLSPAGNEQYF
TGTGCCAGCAGTCTTAGCCCCGCAGGTAACGAGCAGTACTTC
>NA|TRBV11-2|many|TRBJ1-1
CASSLIGLEAFF
TGTGCCAGCAGCTTGATAGGGTTGGAAGCTTTCTTT
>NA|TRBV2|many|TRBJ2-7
CASKIATSSYEQYF
TGTGCCAGCAAAATCGCCACCAGCTCCTACGAGCAGTACTTC
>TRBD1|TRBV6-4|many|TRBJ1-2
CASSPGTGGVDYGYTF
TGTGCCAGCAGTCCCGGGACAGGGGGCGTTGACTATGGCTACACCTTC
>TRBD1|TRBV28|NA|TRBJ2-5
CASSFSGTGDQETQYF
TGTGCCAGCAGTTTCTCCGGGACAGGTGACCAAGAGACCCAGTACTTC
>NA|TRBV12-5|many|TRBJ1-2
CASGLDTAYGYTF
TGTGCTAGTGGTTTGGACACCGCTTATGGCTACACCTTC
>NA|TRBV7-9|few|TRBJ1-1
CASSSHPDRNTEAFF
TGTGCCAGCAGCTCTCATCCCGACAGGAACACTGAAGCTTTCTTT
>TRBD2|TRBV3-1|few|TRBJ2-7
CASSHFSGGGNHEQYF
TGTGCCAGCAGCCATTTTAGCGGGGGAGGGAACCACGAGCAGTACTTC
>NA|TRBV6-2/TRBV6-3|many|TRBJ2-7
CASRVAEKYEQYF
TGTGCCAGCAGGGTAGCGGAGAAATACGAGCAGTACTTC
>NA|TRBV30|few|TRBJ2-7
CAWSRQWDEQYF
TGTGCCTGGTCCCGCCAGTGGGACGAGCAGTACTTC
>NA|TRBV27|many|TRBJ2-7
CASSFGTSYEQYF
TGTGCCAGCAGTTTCGGTACGAGCTACGAGCAGTACTTC
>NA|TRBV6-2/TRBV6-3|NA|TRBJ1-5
CASSSRPGQPQHF
TGTGCCAGCAGTTCCAGACCGGGTCAGCCCCAGCATTTT
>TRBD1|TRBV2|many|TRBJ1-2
CASTMGQVNYGYTF
TGTGCCAGCACTATGGGACAGGTTAACTATGGCTACACCTTC
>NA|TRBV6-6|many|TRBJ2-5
CASSLWAGSRETQYF
TGTGCCAGCAGCCTCTGGGCAGGGTCCCGAGAGACCCAGTACTTC
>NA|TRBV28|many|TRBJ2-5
CASSLYGGRSGTQYF
TGTGCCAGCAGTTTATACGGGGGCCGCTCGGGGACCCAGTACTTC
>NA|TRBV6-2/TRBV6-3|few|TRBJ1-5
CASSFSSRGRYSNQPQHF
TGTGCCAGCAGCTTCTCTTCCAGGGGCCGATATAGCAATCAGCCCCAGCATTTT
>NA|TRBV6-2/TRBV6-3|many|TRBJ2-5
CASSYGIQDIQETQYF
TGTGCCAGCAGTTACGGGATCCAGGATATCCAAGAGACCCAGTACTTC
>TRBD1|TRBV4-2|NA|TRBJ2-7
CASSLTGTGGSYEQYF
TGTGCCAGCAGCCTGACCGGGACAGGGGGTTCGTACGAGCAGTACTTC
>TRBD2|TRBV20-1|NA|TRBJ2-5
CSAPRTRMQETQYF
TGCAGTGCTCCCCGGACTAGAATGCAAGAGACCCAGTACTTC
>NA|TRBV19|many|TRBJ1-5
CASSVQRDQPQHF
TGTGCCAGTAGTGTTCAGCGGGATCAGCCCCAGCATTTT
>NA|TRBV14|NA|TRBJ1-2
CASSLVGAADGYTF
TGTGCCAGCAGCCTGGTGGGGGCGGCGGATGGCTACACCTTC
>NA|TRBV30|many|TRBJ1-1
CAWSGGGEAFF
TGTGCCTGGAGTGGAGGGGGTGAAGCTTTCTTT
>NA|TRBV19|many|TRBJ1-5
CASSVRAGQPQHF
TGTGCCAGTAGTGTAAGGGCGGGTCAGCCCCAGCATTTT
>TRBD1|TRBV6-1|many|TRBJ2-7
CASSEVTGGPYEQYF
TGTGCCAGCAGTGAAGTAACAGGGGGCCCCTACGAGCAGTACTTC
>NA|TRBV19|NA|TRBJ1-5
CASSILQPSNQPQHF
TGTGCCAGTAGTATTCTGCAGCCGAGTAATCAGCCCCAGCATTTT
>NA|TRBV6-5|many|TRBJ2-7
CASRLTAAYEQYF
TGTGCCAGCAGACTAACAGCTGCCTACGAGCAGTACTTC
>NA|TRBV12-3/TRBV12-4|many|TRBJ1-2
CASSLTLPPNYGYTF
TGTGCCAGCAGTCTGACACTACCTCCTAACTATGGCTACACCTTC
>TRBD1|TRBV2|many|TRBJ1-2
CASSEQGQVGDSYGYTF
TGTGCCAGCAGTGAACAGGGACAGGTGGGCGATAGCTATGGCTACACCTTC